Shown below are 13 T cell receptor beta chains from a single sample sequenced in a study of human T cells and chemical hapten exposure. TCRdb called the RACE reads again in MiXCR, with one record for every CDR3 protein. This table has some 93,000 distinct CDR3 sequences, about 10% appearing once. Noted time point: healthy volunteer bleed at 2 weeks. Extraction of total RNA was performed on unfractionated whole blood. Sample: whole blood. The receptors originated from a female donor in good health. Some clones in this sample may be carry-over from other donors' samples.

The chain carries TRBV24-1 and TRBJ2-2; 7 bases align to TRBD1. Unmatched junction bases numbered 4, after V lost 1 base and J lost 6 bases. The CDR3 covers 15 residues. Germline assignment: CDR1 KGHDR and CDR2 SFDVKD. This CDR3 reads CATSDLGGGPGELFF. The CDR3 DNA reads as TGTGCCACCAGTGATTTAGGGGGCGGGCCCGGGGAGCTGTTTTTT.

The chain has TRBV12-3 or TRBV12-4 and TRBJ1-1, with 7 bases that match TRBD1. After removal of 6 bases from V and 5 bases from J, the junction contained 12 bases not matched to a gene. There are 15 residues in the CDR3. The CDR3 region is CASSLTPDRATEAFF. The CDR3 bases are TGTGCCAGCAGCCTAACCCCCGACAGGGCTACTGAAGCTTTCTTT.

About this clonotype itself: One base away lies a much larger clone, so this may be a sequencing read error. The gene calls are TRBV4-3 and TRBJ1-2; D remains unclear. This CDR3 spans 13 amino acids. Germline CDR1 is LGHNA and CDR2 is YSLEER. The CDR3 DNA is TGCGCCAGCAGCCAAGTTGCGAACTATAGCTACACCTTC. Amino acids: CASSQVANYSYTF.

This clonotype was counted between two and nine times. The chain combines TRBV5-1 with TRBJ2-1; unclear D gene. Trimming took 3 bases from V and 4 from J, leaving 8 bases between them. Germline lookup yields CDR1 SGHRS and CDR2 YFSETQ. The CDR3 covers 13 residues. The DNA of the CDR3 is TGCGCCAGCAGCTCTTCCGGTTACAATGAGCAGTTCTTC. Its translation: CASSSSGYNEQFF.

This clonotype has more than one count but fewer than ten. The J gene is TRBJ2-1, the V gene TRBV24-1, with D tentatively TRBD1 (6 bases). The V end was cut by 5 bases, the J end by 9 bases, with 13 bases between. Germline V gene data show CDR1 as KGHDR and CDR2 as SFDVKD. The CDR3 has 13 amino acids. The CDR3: CATSVGAPIEQFF. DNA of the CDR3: TGTGCCACCAGTGTGGGGGCACCCATTGAGCAGTTCTTC.

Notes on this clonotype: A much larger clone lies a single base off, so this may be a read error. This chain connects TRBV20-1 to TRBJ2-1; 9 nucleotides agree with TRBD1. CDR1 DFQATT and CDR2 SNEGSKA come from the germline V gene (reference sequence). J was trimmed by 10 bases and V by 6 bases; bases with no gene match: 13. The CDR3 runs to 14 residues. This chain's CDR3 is CSAPGQGTSGEQFF. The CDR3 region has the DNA TGCAGTGCACCAGGACAGGGGACAAGTGGGGAGCAGTTCTTC.

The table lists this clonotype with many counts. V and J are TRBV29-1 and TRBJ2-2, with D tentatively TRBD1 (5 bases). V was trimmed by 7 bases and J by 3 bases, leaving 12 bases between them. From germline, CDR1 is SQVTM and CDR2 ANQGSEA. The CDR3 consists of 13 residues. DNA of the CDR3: TGCAGCGGCAGGGTCCTGGACACCGGGGAGCTGTTTTTT. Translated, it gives CSGRVLDTGELFF.

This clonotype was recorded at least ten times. CDR3 nucleotides: TGTGCCAGCAGCATCCGGGTCCCAGGGGAGCAGTACTTC. Its protein product is CASSIRVPGEQYF. The V call is TRBV28, the J call TRBJ2-7; possibly TRBD1 for D (5 bases). V was clipped by 6 bases and J by 7 bases, with 16 bases between them. The CDR3 loop spans 13 amino acids. Per the germline V gene, CDR1 is MDHEN and CDR2 is SYDVKM.

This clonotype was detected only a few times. CDR3 loop: CASSLVLASGRLYNEQFF. CDR3 bases: TGTGCCAGCAGCTTAGTTTTGGCTAGCGGGAGACTCTACAATGAGCAGTTCTTC. The chain is built from TRBV7-8 and TRBJ2-1; TRBD2 agrees at 10 bases. This CDR3 comprises 18 residues. V shed 1 base and J 3 bases; nucleotides not matched to a gene: 9. Germline V CDR1 and CDR2: SGHVS, FQNEAQ.

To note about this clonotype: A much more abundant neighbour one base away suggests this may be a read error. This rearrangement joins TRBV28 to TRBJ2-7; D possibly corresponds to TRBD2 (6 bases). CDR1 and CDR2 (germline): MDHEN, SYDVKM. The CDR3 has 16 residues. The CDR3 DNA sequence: TGTGCCAGCAGTTTGCCCCCGGGGGTAAATGCCTACGGGCAGTACTTC. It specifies CASSLPPGVNAYGQYF. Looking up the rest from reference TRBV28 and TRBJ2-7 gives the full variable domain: DVKVTQSSRYLVKRTGEKVFLECVQDMDHENMFWYRQDPGLGLRLIYFSYDVKMKEKGDIPEGYSVSREKKERFSLILESASTNQTSMYLCASSLPPGVNAYGQYFGPGTRLTVT.

This chain's CDR3 is CASSGSGGPVDTQYF. CDR3 nucleotides: TGTGCCAGTAGTGGGTCGGGAGGGCCCGTAGATACGCAGTATTTT. This chain joins TRBV19 and TRBJ2-3; 8 positions agree with TRBD2. The CDR3 length is 15 residues. The junction had 9 bases not matched to a gene; V was cut back by 5 bases and J by 5 bases. Germline CDR1 is LNHDA and CDR2 is SQIVND (reference sequence).

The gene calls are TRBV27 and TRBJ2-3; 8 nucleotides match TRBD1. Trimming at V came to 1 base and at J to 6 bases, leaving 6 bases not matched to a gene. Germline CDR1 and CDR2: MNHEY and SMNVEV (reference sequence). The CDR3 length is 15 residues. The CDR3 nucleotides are TGTGCCAGCAGTTTATTTTCAGGGGGCGCGGATACGCAGTATTTT. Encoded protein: CASSLFSGGADTQYF.

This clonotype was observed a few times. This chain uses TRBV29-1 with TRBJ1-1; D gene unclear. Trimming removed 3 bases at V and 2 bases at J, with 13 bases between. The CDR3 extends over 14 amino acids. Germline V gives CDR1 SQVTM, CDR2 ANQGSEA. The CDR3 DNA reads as TGCAGCGTTGATCCCCGACAAACTAACACTGAAGCTTTCTTT. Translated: CSVDPRQTNTEAFF. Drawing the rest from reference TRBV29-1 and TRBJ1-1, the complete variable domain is SAVISQKPSRDICQRGTSLTIQCQVDSQVTMMFWYRQQPGQSLTLIATANQGSEATYESGFVIDKFPISRPNLTFSTLTVSNMSPEDSSIYLCSVDPRQTNTEAFFGQGTRLTVV.